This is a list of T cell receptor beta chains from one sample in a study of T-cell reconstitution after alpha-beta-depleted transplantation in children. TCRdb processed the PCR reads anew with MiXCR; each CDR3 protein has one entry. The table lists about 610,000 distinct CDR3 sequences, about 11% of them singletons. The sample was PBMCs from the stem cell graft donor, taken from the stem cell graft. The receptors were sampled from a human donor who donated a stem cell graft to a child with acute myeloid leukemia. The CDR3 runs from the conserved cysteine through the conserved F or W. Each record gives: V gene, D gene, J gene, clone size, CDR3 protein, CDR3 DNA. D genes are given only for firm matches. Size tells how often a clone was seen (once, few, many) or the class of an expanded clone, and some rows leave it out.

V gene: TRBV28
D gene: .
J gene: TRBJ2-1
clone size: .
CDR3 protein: CASSLFDSFPYNEQFF
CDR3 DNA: TGTGCCAGCAGTTTATTCGACTCCTTCCCCTACAATGAGCAGTTCTTC

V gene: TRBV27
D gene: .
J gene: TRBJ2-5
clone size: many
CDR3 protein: CASSLGGIRTQYF
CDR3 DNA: TGTGCCAGCAGTTTAGGGGGTATCAGGACCCAGTACTTC

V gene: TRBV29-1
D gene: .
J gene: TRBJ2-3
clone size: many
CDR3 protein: CSVEFLLGDTQYF
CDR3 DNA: TGCAGCGTTGAATTCCTGCTTGGAGATACGCAGTATTTT

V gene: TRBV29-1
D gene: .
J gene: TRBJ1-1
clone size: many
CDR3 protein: CSVGGVQGFGTEAFF
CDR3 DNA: TGCAGCGTTGGTGGAGTACAGGGTTTTGGCACTGAAGCTTTCTTT

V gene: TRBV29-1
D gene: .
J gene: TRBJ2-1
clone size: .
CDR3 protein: CSVGPHSGNEQFF
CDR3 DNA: TGCAGCGTTGGGCCTCACAGCGGCAATGAGCAGTTCTTC

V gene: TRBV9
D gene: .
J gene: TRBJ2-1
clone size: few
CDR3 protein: CASSVAGRDPNEQFF
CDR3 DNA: TGTGCCAGCAGCGTAGCGGGCAGGGATCCCAATGAGCAGTTCTTC

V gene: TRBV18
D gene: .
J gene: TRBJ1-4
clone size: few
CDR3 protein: CASSPLVTEKLFF
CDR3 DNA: TGTGCCAGCTCACCTTTAGTTACGGAAAAACTGTTTTTT

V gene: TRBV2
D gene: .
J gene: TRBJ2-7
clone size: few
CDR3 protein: CASILAGTSYEQYF
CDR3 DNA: TGTGCCAGCATACTGGCGGGAACCTCCTACGAGCAGTACTTC

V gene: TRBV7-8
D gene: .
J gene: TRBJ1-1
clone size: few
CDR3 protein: CASSLAGGLGTEAFF
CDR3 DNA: TGTGCCAGCAGCTTAGCGGGGGGCCTCGGCACTGAAGCTTTCTTT

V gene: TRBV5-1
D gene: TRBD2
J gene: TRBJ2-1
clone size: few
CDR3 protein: CASSLVIAGGYNEQFF
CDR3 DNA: TGCGCCAGCAGCTTGGTCATAGCGGGGGGATACAATGAGCAGTTCTTC